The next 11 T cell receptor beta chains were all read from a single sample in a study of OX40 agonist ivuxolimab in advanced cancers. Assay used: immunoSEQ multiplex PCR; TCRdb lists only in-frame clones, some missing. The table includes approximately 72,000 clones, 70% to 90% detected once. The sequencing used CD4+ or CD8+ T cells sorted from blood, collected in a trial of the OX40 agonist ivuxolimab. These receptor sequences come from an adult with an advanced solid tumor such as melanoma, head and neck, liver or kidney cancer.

The CDR3 sequence is CASSLRWAGGSNEQFF. In DNA, the CDR3 is TGTGCCAGCAGTTTACGATGGGCGGGAGGATCGAATGAGCAGTTCTTC. The rearrangement uses TRBV27 and TRBJ2-1, with 8 bases fitting TRBD2. This CDR3 has 16 amino acids. V gave up 2 bases and J gave up 7 bases; unmatched junction bases: 10. Germline CDR1 MNHEY, CDR2 SMNVEV (reference sequence).

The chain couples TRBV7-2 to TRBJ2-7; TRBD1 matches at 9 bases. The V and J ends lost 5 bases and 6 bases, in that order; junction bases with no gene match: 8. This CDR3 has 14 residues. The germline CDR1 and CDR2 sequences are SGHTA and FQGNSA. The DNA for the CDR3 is TGTGCCAGCAGCGTCGGGACAGGGCTCTCCGAGCAGTACTTC. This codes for CASSVGTGLSEQYF.

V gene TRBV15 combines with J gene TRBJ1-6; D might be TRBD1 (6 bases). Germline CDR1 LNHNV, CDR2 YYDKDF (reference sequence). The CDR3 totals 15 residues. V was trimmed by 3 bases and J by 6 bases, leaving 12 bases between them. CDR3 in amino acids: CATSRGHGGNSPLHF. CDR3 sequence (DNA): TGTGCCACCAGCAGGGGACATGGGGGTAATTCACCCCTCCACTTT.

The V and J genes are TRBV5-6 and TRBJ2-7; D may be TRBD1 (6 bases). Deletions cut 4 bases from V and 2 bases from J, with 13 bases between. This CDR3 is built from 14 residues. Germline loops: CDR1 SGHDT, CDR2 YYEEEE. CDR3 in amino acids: CASSQMTGTYEQYF. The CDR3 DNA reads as TGTGCCAGCAGCCAGATGACAGGAACCTACGAGCAGTACTTC.

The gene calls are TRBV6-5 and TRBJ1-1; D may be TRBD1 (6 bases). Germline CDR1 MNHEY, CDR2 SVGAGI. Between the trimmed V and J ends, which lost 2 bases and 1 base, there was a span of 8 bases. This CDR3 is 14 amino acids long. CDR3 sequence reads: CASSYRGANTEAFF. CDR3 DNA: TGTGCCAGCAGTTACAGGGGGGCGAACACTGAAGCTTTCTTT.

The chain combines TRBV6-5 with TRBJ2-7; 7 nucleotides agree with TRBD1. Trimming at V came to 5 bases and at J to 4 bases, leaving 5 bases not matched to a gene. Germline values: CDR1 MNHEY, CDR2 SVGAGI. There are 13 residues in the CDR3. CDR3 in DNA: TGTGCCAGCAGTGAACTCAGGGGGTACGAGCAGTACTTC. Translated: CASSELRGYEQYF.

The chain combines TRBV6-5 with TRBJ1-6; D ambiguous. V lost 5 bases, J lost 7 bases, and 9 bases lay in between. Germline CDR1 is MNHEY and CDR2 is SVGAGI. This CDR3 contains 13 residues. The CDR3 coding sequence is TGTGCCAGCAGTGAAGGAATCAATTCACCCCTCCACTTT. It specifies CASSEGINSPLHF.

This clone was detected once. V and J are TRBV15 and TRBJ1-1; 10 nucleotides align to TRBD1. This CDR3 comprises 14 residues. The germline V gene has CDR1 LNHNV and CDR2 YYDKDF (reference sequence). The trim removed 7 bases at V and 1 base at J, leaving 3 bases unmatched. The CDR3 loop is CATTWDRGNTEAFF. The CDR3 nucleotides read TGTGCCACCACCTGGGACAGGGGGAACACTGAAGCTTTCTTT.

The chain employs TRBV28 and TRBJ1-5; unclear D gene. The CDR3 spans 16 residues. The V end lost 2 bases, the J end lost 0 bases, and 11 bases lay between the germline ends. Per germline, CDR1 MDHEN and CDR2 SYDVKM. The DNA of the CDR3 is TGTGCCAGCAGTTTAAATCCCAGCTATAGCAATCAGCCCCAGCATTTT. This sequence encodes CASSLNPSYSNQPQHF.

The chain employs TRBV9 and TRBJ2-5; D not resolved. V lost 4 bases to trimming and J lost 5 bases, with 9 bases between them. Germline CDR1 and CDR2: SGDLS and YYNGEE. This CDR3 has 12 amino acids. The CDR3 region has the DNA TGTGCCAGCAGCCCCCCCGGGGAGACCCAGTACTTC. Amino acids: CASSPPGETQYF.

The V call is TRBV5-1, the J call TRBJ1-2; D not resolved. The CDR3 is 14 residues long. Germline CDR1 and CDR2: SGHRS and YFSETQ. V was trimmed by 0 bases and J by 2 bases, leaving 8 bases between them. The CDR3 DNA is TGCGCCAGCAGCTTGGATCAGGACAACTATGGCTACACCTTC. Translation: CASSLDQDNYGYTF.